The 26 T cell receptor beta chains listed next were all sequenced from one sample in a study of human thymus T cells. Using immunoSEQ multiplex PCR, the repertoire was profiled, and TCRdb retains in-frame clones only, with some absent. Of approximately 40,000 clones in the sample, nearly 95% were seen once. What was sequenced was blood. These receptors all stem from a boy under two years old with a congenital heart defect but otherwise immunologically healthy.

The rearrangement uses TRBV27 and TRBJ2-3; TRBD2 matches at 11 bases. The germline V gene encodes CDR1 MNHEY and CDR2 SMNVEV (reference sequence). This CDR3 contains 16 residues. J gave up 2 bases and V 5 bases, and 6 bases lay outside the gene matches. CDR3 nucleotide sequence: TGTGCCAGCAGTCACCTAGCGGGGGGAGACACAGATACGCAGTATTTT. It is translated as CASSHLAGGDTDTQYF.

The chain has TRBV7-8 and TRBJ2-5; TRBD2 matches 7 bases. The V and J ends lost 3 bases and 5 bases, in that order; junction bases with no gene match: 15. This CDR3 has 17 residues. The germline gives CDR1 SGHVS, CDR2 FQNEAQ. The CDR3 DNA is TGTGCCAGCAGCTTTTCCCGACGGGGGGTGAAGGGGGAGACCCAGTACTTC. Encoded protein: CASSFSRRGVKGETQYF.

As for this clone: The identical CDR3 is also encoded by other nucleotide sequences in the sample. The chain couples TRBV9 to TRBJ1-5; maybe TRBD1 (5 bases). The germline CDR1 and CDR2 sequences are SGDLS and YYNGEE. Trimming took off 0 bases at V and 2 bases at J, with 6 bases between the two ends. This CDR3 comprises 14 residues. The CDR3 here is CASSVGGGNQPQHF. The CDR3 DNA is TGTGCCAGCAGCGTAGGAGGGGGCAATCAGCCCCAGCATTTT.

The chain's CDR3 is CASSSDREGNTIYF. DNA of the CDR3: TGCGCCAGCAGCTCGGACAGGGAGGGAAACACCATATATTTT. This chain connects TRBV5-1 to TRBJ1-3; 8 bases align to TRBD1. The CDR3 loop spans 14 amino acids. After removal of 3 bases from V and 4 bases from J, the junction contained 3 bases not matched to a gene. The V gene's germline CDR1 is SGHRS and CDR2 YFSETQ.

This chain connects TRBV28 to TRBJ1-1; 7 nucleotides match TRBD1. The germline V gene encodes CDR1 MDHEN and CDR2 SYDVKM. J lost 3 bases, V lost 5 bases, and 6 bases had no gene match. CDR3 length: 14 amino acids. The CDR3 protein is CASSVTTGYTEAFF. The CDR3, as DNA: TGTGCCAGCAGTGTAACGACAGGGTACACTGAAGCTTTCTTT.

This chain uses TRBV7-2 with TRBJ1-6; D gene uncertain. This CDR3 region has 15 residues. V was clipped by 2 bases and J by 14 bases, with 19 bases between them. Germline values: CDR1 SGHTA, CDR2 FQGNSA. The CDR3 DNA is TGTGCCAGCAGCTTAAGCAGGCCCTGGTTTCGGACCCTCCACTTT. Its protein is CASSLSRPWFRTLHF.

The chain couples TRBV5-1 to TRBJ2-3, with D possibly TRBD1 on 6 matching bases. This CDR3 region has 16 residues. CDR1 is SGHRS, CDR2 YFSETQ, per germline. Trimming removed 5 bases from V and 0 bases from J, with 16 bases in between. The CDR3 region is CASSSPFRGSTDTQYF. CDR3 DNA sequence: TGCGCCAGCAGTTCTCCTTTCAGGGGAAGCACAGATACGCAGTATTTT.

V is TRBV5-4 and J is TRBJ2-7, with 7 bases identical to TRBD1. The germline V gene encodes CDR1 SGHNT and CDR2 YYREEE (reference sequence). The ends lost 1 base at V and 3 bases at J; junction bases unmatched: 7. There are 15 residues in the CDR3. The CDR3 protein is CASSLKGAGNYEQYF. CDR3 coding DNA: TGTGCCAGCAGCTTGAAGGGGGCAGGGAACTACGAGCAGTACTTC.

The rearrangement uses TRBV5-5 and TRBJ2-3, with unresolved D. Germline CDR1 SGHKS, CDR2 YYEKEE (reference sequence). V shed 6 bases and J shed 4 bases, with 9 bases lying between them. The CDR3 sequence is 12 residues long. The chain's CDR3 is CASTPRADTQYF. Written as DNA, the CDR3 is TGTGCCAGCACACCACGCGCAGATACGCAGTATTTT.

V is TRBV2 and J is TRBJ2-2; 8 positions match TRBD2. The CDR3 sequence is 15 residues long. Unmatched junction bases numbered 6, after V lost 6 bases and J lost 3 bases. Germline V gives CDR1 SNHLY, CDR2 FYNNEI. CDR3 DNA: TGTGCCAGCAGCCTTAGCGGGGCTCACACCGGGGAGCTGTTTTTT. It yields the protein CASSLSGAHTGELFF.

The chain uses TRBV5-1 and TRBJ1-1; 7 bases line up with TRBD1. The V segment lost 1 base and the J segment 4 bases; nucleotides outside the gene matches: 7. The CDR3 length is 15 residues. Germline CDR1 and CDR2: SGHRS and YFSETQ. The CDR3 is CASSLSDRAGTEAFF. The CDR3, as DNA: TGCGCCAGCAGCTTGAGCGACAGGGCAGGCACTGAAGCTTTCTTT.

This rearrangement joins TRBV5-1 to TRBJ2-3; 7 positions match TRBD2. Germline V gene data show CDR1 as SGHRS and CDR2 as YFSETQ. The CDR3 consists of 16 residues. Losses at the gene ends were 4 bases for V and 0 bases for J; bases not matched to a gene: 8. The CDR3 sequence: CASSRAPSGSTDTQYF. Written as DNA, the CDR3 is TGCGCCAGCAGCCGCGCCCCTAGCGGCAGCACAGATACGCAGTATTTT. The whole variable domain, remainder taken from reference TRBV5-1 and TRBJ2-3, is KAGVTQTPRYLIKTRGQQVTLSCSPISGHRSVSWYQQTPGQGLQFLFEYFSETQRNKGNFPGRFSGRQFSNSRSEMNVSTLELGDSALYLCASSRAPSGSTDTQYFGPGTRLTVL.

The chain carries TRBV5-4 and TRBJ1-4; no definite D call. The CDR3 is 16 amino acids. Trimming shortened V by 4 bases and J by 3 bases, and 16 bases separated the two germline ends. Germline assignment: CDR1 SGHNT and CDR2 YYREEE (reference sequence). The CDR3 bases are TGTGCCAGCAGCGAGGGTTCCCGAGTCCCTAATGAAAAACTGTTTTTT. The encoded protein is CASSEGSRVPNEKLFF.

The chain links TRBV4-3 to TRBJ2-3; D may be TRBD2 (7 bases). The germline gives CDR1 LGHNA, CDR2 YSLEER. Trimming stripped 0 bases from V and 2 bases from J, with 15 bases between. The CDR3 length is 17 residues. The CDR3 loop is CASSQDRRGGFTDTQYF. CDR3 nucleotides: TGCGCCAGCAGCCAAGATAGGAGGGGGGGATTCACAGATACGCAGTATTTT.

This chain joins TRBV7-8 and TRBJ2-1; 14 bases are shared with TRBD2. With V trimmed by 1 base and J by 6 bases, 2 bases remained unmatched. The CDR3 has 16 residues. Germline lookup yields CDR1 SGHVS and CDR2 FQNEAQ. CDR3 protein: CASSLGTSGGLNEQFF. In nucleotides, the CDR3 is TGTGCCAGCAGCTTAGGGACTAGCGGGGGGCTCAATGAGCAGTTCTTC.

This chain uses TRBV6-5 with TRBJ1-3; 7 bases line up with TRBD1. V trimming: 2 bases; J trimming: 3 bases; junction bases outside the gene matches: 1. CDR1 is MNHEY, CDR2 SVGAGI, per germline. This CDR3 has 14 amino acids. The CDR3 reads CASSYGTVGNTIYF. DNA of the CDR3: TGTGCCAGCAGTTACGGGACAGTTGGAAACACCATATATTTT.

The chain uses TRBV14 and TRBJ2-5, with 7 bases that match TRBD1. The ends lost 1 base at V and 2 bases at J; junction bases unmatched: 7. This CDR3 contains 16 residues. CDR1 SGHDN and CDR2 FVKESK come from the germline V gene. The CDR3 coding sequence is TGTGCCAGCAGCCAAGGGCCTCCGGGACAGCAAGAGACCCAGTACTTC. Amino acid sequence: CASSQGPPGQQETQYF.

J is TRBJ2-7 and V is TRBV19; 9 bases are a match to TRBD1. This CDR3 has 13 residues. Germline loops: CDR1 LNHDA, CDR2 SQIVND (reference sequence). Trimming at V came to 5 bases and at J to 5 bases, leaving 4 bases not matched to a gene. The CDR3 coding sequence is TGTGCCAGTAGTGGTACAGGGGGCAACGAGCAGTACTTC. Translating gives CASSGTGGNEQYF.

The chain joins TRBV4-3 to TRBJ2-3, with D possibly TRBD1 on 6 matching bases. CDR1 is LGHNA and CDR2 is YSLEER in the germline V gene. The CDR3 is 16 residues long. The V end lost 0 bases, the J end lost 0 bases, and 10 bases lay between the germline ends. The CDR3 DNA is TGCGCCAGCAGCCAAGATTCAGGGGCGAGCACAGATACGCAGTATTTT. This translates into CASSQDSGASTDTQYF.

The rearrangement uses TRBV27 and TRBJ2-5, with TRBD1 as a possible D gene (5 bases). CDR3 length: 12 amino acids. Germline V lookup: CDR1 MNHEY, CDR2 SMNVEV (reference sequence). Between the trimmed V and J ends, which lost 2 bases and 4 bases, there was a span of 5 bases. Written as DNA, the CDR3 is TGTGCCAGCAGTTTAAGGGGAGAGACCCAGTACTTC. Its protein is CASSLRGETQYF.

The chain has TRBV6-6 and TRBJ2-7; 9 bases align to TRBD2. Germline trimming cut 2 bases from V and 2 bases from J; bases unmatched to any gene: 4. This CDR3 has 15 residues. CDR1 and CDR2 from the germline V gene are MNHNY and SVGAGI (reference sequence). The CDR3 region is CASSYLGLAPYEQYF. Here the CDR3 DNA reads TGTGCCAGCAGTTACCTGGGACTAGCCCCCTACGAGCAGTACTTC.

The V call is TRBV4-2, the J call TRBJ2-5, with D uncertain. CDR3 size: 12 residues. V was shortened by 0 bases and J by 7 bases, with 6 bases between the two germline ends. Germline values: CDR1 LGHNA, CDR2 YNFKEQ. In DNA, the CDR3 is TGTGCCAGCAGCCAAGAAACCGGGACCCAGTACTTC. It specifies CASSQETGTQYF.

The J gene is TRBJ2-1, the V gene TRBV6-6, with unresolved D. V shed 0 bases and J shed 6 bases, with 3 bases lying between them. CDR1 is MNHNY, CDR2 SVGAGI, per germline (reference sequence). The CDR3 spans 12 residues. CDR3 sequence reads: CASSYSTNEQFF. CDR3 nucleotides: TGTGCCAGCAGTTACTCGACCAATGAGCAGTTCTTC.

J is TRBJ2-3 and V is TRBV4-1, with D tentatively TRBD1 (6 bases). CDR1 and CDR2 from the germline V gene are MGHRA and YSYEKL. The CDR3 length is 17 residues. V dropped 1 base and J dropped 2 bases, with 16 bases sitting between them. This CDR3 reads CASSQATTGIVTDTQYF. The DNA of the CDR3 is TGCGCCAGCAGCCAAGCAACGACAGGAATCGTCACAGATACGCAGTATTTT.

The CDR3, as DNA: TGTGCCAGCAGCGAACATGGGACAGCCACTGAAGCTTTCTTT. Protein sequence: CASSEHGTATEAFF. This chain joins TRBV9 and TRBJ1-1; the match to TRBD1 covers 7 bases. There are 14 residues in the CDR3. In germline, CDR1 is SGDLS, CDR2 YYNGEE. Losses at the gene ends were 3 bases for V and 4 bases for J; bases not matched to a gene: 6.

The chain joins TRBV7-9 to TRBJ2-2; 12 bases are a match to TRBD2. The CDR3 is 15 amino acids. Germline V gene lookup returns CDR1 SEHNR and CDR2 FQNEAQ (reference sequence). With V trimmed by 4 bases and J by 7 bases, 4 bases remained unmatched. Written as DNA, the CDR3 is TGTGCCAGCAGCTCTAGCGGGGGGGCCCACGGGGAGCTGTTTTTT. Translating it yields CASSSSGGAHGELFF.